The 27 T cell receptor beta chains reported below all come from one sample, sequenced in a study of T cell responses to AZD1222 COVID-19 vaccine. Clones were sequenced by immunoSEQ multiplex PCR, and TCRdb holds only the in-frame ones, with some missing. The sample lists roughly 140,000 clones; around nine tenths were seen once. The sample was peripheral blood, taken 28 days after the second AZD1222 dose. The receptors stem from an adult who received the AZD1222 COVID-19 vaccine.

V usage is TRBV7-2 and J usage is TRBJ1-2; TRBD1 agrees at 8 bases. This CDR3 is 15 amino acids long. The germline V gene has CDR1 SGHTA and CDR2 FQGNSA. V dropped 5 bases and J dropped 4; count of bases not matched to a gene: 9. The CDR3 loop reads CASSPGQGGGYGYTF. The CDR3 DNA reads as TGTGCCAGCAGCCCCGGACAGGGAGGAGGCTATGGCTACACCTTC.

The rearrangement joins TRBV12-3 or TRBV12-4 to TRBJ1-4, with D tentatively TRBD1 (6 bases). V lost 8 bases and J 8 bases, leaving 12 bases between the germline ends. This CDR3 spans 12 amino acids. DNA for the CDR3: TGTGCCAGCGGATCAGGGGAAGAAAAACTGTTTTTT. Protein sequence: CASGSGEEKLFF.

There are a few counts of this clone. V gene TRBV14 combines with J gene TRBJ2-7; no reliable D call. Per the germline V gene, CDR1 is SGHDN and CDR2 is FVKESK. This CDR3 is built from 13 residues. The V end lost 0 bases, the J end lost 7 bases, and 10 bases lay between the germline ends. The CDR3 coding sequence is TGTGCCAGCAGCCAAGAACTAAGGGAAGAGCAGTACTTC. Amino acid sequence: CASSQELREEQYF.

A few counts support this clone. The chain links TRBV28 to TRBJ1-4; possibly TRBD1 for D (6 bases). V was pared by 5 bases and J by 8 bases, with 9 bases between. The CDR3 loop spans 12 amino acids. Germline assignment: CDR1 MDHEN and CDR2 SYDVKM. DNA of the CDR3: TGTGCCAGCAGTCGTACAGGGGAAAAACTGTTTTTT. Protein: CASSRTGEKLFF. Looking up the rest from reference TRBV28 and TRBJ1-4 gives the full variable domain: DVKVTQSSRYLVKRTGEKVFLECVQDMDHENMFWYRQDPGLGLRLIYFSYDVKMKEKGDIPEGYSVSREKKERFSLILESASTNQTSMYLCASSRTGEKLFFGSGTQLSVL.

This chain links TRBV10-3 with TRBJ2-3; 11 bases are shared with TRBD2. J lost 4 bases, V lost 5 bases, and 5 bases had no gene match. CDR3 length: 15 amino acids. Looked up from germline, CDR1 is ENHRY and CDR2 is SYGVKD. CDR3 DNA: TGTGCCATCAGTCTTAGCGGGAGGGGGGCAGATACGCAGTATTTT. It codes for CAISLSGRGADTQYF.

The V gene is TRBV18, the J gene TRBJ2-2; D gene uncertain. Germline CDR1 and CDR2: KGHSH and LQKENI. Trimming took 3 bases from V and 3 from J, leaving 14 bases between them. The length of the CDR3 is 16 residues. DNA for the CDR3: TGTGCCAGCTCACCTCGCAAGGGCCCGGACACCGGGGAGCTGTTTTTT. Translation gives CASSPRKGPDTGELFF.

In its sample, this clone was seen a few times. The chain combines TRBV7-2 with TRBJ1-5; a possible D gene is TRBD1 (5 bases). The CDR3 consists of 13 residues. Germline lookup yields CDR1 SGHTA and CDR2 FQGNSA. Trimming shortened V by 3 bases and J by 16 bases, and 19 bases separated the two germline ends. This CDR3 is CASSFIHGHPNHF. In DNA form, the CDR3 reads TGTGCCAGCAGCTTTATACACGGACATCCTAATCATTTT.

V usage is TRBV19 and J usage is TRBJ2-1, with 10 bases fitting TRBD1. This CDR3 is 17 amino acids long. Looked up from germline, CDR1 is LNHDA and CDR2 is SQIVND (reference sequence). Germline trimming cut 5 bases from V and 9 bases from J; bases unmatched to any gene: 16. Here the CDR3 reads CASSFRSGDRGLGEQFF. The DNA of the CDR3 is TGTGCCAGTAGTTTTCGATCGGGAGACAGGGGGCTTGGTGAGCAGTTCTTC. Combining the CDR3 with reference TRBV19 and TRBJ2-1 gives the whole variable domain DGGITQSPKYLFRKEGQNVTLSCEQNLNHDAMYWYRQDPGQGLRLIYYSQIVNDFQKGDIAEGYSVSREKKESFPLTVTSAQKNPTAFYLCASSFRSGDRGLGEQFFGPGTRLTVL.

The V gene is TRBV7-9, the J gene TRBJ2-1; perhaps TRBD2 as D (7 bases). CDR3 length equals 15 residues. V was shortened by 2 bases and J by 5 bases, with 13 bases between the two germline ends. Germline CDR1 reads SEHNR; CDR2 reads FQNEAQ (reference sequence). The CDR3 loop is CASSLRGGAHNEQFF. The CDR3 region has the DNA TGTGCCAGCAGCTTAAGGGGGGGAGCTCACAATGAGCAGTTCTTC.

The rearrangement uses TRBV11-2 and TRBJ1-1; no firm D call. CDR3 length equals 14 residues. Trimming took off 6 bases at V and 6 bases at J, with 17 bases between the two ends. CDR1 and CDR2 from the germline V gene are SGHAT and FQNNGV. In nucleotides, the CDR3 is TGTGCCAGCAGGCGAATGATGGGTGGTCCTGAAGCTTTCTTT. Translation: CASRRMMGGPEAFF.

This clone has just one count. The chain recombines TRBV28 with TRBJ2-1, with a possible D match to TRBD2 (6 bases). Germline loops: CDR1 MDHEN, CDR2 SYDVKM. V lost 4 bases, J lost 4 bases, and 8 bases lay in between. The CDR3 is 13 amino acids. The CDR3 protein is CASSWGLYNEQFF. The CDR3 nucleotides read TGTGCCAGCAGTTGGGGACTTTACAATGAGCAGTTCTTC.

The CDR3 sequence: CASSQLAGVKETQYF. CDR3 sequence (DNA): TGTGCCAGCAGCCAACTAGCGGGAGTGAAGGAGACCCAGTACTTC. The rearrangement joins TRBV3-1 (or the pseudogene TRBV3-2) to TRBJ2-5, with 10 bases matching TRBD2. Trimming took 2 bases from V and 5 from J; bases not matched to a gene: 5. The germline V gene encodes CDR1 LGHDT and CDR2 YNNKEL (reference sequence). The CDR3 is 15 amino acids.

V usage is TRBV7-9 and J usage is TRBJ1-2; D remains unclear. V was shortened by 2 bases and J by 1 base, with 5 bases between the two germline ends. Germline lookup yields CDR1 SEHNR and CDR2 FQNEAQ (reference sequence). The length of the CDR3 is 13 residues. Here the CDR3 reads CASSLNNNYGYTF. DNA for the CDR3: TGTGCCAGCAGCTTAAACAATAACTATGGCTACACCTTC.

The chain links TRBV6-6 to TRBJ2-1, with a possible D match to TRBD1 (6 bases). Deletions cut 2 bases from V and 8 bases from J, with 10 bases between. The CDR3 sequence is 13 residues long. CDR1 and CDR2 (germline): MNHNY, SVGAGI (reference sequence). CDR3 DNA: TGTGCCAGCAGTTACCCCAACAGGGATGAGCAGTTCTTC. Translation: CASSYPNRDEQFF.

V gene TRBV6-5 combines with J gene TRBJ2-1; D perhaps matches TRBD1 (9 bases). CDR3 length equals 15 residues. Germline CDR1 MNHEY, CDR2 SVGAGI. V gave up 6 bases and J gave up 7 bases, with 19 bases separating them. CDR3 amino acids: CASSRGGQGINEQFF. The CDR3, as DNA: TGTGCCAGCAGCCGGGGGGGACAGGGAATTAATGAGCAGTTCTTC.

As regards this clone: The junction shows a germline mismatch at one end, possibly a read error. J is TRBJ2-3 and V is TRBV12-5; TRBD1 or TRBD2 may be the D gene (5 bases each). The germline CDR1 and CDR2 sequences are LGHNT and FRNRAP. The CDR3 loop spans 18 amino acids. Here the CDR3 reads CASGLVRDGRPSTDTQYF. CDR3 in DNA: TGTGCTAGTGGGTTGGTTCGGGACGGAAGACCTAGCACAGATACGCAGTATTTT.

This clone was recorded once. CDR3 sequence: CASSLDNEQFF. DNA for the CDR3: TGTGCCAGCAGCTTAGACAATGAGCAGTTCTTC. The rearrangement links TRBV11-3 to TRBJ2-1, with D unresolved. Looked up from germline, CDR1 is SGHNT and CDR2 is YENEEA. The CDR3 has 11 amino acids. V shed 0 bases and J shed 6 bases, with 0 bases lying between them.

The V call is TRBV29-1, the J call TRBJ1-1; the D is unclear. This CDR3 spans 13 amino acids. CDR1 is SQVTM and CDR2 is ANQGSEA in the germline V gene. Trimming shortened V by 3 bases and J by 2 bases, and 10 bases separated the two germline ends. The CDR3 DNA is TGCAGCGTTGAGCGCCCGACTAACACTGAAGCTTTCTTT. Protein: CSVERPTNTEAFF.

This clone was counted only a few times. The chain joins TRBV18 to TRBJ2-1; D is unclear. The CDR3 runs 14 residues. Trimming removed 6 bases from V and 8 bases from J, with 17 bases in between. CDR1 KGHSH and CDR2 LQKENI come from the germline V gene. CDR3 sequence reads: CASSKSHPQDEQFF. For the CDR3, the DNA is TGTGCCAGCTCTAAGTCCCACCCGCAGGATGAGCAGTTCTTC.

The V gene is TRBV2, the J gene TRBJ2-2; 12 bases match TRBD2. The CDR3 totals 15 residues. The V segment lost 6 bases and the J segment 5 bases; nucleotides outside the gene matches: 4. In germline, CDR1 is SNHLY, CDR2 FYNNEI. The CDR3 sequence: CASSPTSGGTGELFF. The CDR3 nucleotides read TGTGCCAGCAGCCCAACTAGCGGGGGGACCGGGGAGCTGTTTTTT.

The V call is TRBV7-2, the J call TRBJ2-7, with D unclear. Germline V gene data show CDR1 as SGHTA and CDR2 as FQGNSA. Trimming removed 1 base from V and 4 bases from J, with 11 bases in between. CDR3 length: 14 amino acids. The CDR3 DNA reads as TGTGCCAGCAGCTTAGGGGCAGGTTCTTACGAGCAGTACTTC. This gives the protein CASSLGAGSYEQYF.

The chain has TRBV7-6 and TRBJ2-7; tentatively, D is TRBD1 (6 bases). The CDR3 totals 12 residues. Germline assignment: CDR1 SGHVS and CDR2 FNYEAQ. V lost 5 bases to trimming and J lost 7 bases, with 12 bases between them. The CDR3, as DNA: TGTGCCAGCAGCGAGCGTAGGGGGGAGCAGTACTTC. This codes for CASSERRGEQYF.

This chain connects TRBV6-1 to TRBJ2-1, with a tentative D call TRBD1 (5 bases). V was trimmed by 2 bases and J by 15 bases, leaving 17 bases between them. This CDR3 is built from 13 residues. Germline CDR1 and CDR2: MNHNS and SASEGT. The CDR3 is CASSESQGFGLFF. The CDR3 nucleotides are TGTGCCAGCAGTGAATCCCAGGGTTTTGGGCTGTTCTTC.

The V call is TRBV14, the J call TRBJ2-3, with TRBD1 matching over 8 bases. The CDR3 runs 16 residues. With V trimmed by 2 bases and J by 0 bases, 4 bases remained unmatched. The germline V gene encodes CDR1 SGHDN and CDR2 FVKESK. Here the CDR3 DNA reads TGTGCCAGCAGCCAAAGGACAGGGAGTAGCACAGATACGCAGTATTTT. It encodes CASSQRTGSSTDTQYF. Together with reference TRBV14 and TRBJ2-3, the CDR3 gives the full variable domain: EAGVTQFPSHSVIEKGQTVTLRCDPISGHDNLYWYRRVMGKEIKFLLHFVKESKQDESGMPNNRFLAERTGGTYSTLKVQPAELEDSGVYFCASSQRTGSSTDTQYFGPGTRLTVL.

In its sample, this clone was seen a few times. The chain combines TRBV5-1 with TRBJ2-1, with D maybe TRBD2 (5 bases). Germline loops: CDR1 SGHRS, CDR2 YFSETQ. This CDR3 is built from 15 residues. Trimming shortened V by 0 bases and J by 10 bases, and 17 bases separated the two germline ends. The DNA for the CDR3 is TGCGCCAGCAGCTTGGCGGAGGAGGCTTCCAACGAGCAGTTCTTC. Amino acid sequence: CASSLAEEASNEQFF.

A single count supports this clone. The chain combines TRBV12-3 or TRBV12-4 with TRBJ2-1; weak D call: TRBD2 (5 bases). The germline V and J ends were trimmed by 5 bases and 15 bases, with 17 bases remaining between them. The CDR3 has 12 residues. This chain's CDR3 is CASSEAGSRRFF. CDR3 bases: TGTGCCAGCAGTGAGGCGGGCTCCCGTCGGTTCTTC.

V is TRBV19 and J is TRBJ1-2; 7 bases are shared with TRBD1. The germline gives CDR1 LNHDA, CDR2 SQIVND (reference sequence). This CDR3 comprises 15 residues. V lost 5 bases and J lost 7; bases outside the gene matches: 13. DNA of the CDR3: TGTGCCAGTAGTTATATCCCGGAGACAGGGTCTGGCTACACCTTC. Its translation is CASSYIPETGSGYTF. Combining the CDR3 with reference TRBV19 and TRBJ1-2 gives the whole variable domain DGGITQSPKYLFRKEGQNVTLSCEQNLNHDAMYWYRQDPGQGLRLIYYSQIVNDFQKGDIAEGYSVSREKKESFPLTVTSAQKNPTAFYLCASSYIPETGSGYTFGSGTRLTVV.